This T cell receptor (beta chain) emerged from a study of blood T cell repertoires in COVID-19. On the study more broadly: Sources were T cells, B-cell-depleted T cells, or PBMCs; the material itself was cDNA or gDNA.

This CDR3 has 13 amino acids. Trimming cost V 3 bases and J 7 bases; bases outside gene matches: 2. The repertoire was sequenced with immunoSEQ multiplex PCR; TCRdb's copy has only in-frame clones and lacks some. The table has about 140,000 clones, 85% to 90% seen once; the top ten hold roughly 5.4%. A note on this clone: Other DNA sequences in this sample translate to the same CDR3.

The chain recombines TRBV12-3 or TRBV12-4 with TRBJ1-5, with 8 bases identical to TRBD1. The receptor was isolated from a human donor in a cohort sampled during active COVID-19. The sample consisted of peripheral blood. The CDR3 sequence: CASSLDRDQPQHF. CDR3 in DNA: TGTGCCAGCAGTTTGGACAGGGACCAGCCCCAGCATTTT.